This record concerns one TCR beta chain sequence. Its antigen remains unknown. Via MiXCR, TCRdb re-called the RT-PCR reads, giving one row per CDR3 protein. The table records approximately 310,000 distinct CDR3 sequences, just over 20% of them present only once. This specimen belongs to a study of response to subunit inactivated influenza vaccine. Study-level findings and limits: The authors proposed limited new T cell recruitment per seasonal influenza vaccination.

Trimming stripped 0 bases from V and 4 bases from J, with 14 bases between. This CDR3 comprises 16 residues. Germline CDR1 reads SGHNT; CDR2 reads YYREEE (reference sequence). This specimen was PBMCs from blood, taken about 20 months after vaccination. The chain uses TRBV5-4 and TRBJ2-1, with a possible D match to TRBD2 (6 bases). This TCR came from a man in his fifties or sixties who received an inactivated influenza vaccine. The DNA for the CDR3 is TGTGCCAGCAGCTTGGTCCGGGACTCTCGGTACAATGAGCAGTTCTTC. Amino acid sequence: CASSLVRDSRYNEQFF.